These 13 T cell receptor beta chains share one sample of origin, sequenced in a study of PD-L1 blockade in urothelial cancer. Some clones are missing from TCRdb's copy, which holds only in-frame ones; the method was immunoSEQ multiplex PCR. The sample records about 79,000 clones, around four fifths being singletons. As to time point: pretreatment peripheral blood. Here the sequenced sample was PBMCs, taken around atezolizumab (anti-PD-L1) treatment. The receptors here all came from a man aged 35-49 years with urothelial cancer.

The chain joins TRBV18 to TRBJ2-1; 7 bases fit TRBD1. The germline CDR1 and CDR2 sequences are KGHSH and LQKENI. The length of the CDR3 is 14 residues. The J segment lost 5 bases and the V segment lost 6 bases, leaving 7 bases of the junction unmatched. CDR3 DNA: TGTGCCAGCTCCCCGGGACAGTACCACAATGAGCAGTTCTTC. It codes for CASSPGQYHNEQFF.

The V and J genes are TRBV7-2 and TRBJ2-2; D is undetermined. Germline CDR1 SGHTA, CDR2 FQGNSA. This CDR3 is built from 17 residues. V was trimmed by 1 base and J by 1 base, leaving 13 bases between them. The DNA of the CDR3 is TGTGCCAGCAGCTTAGATCGCGCTCCTTTGAACACCGGGGAGCTGTTTTTT. Translation gives CASSLDRAPLNTGELFF.

V gene TRBV19 combines with J gene TRBJ2-7; 11 bases line up with TRBD2. Germline V gene lookup returns CDR1 LNHDA and CDR2 SQIVND (reference sequence). This CDR3 has 14 residues. V was clipped by 9 bases and J by 4 bases; unmatched bases: 8. In nucleotides, the CDR3 is TGTGCCAGCGCCCGACTAGCGGGGAGTTACGAGCAGTACTTC. The encoded protein is CASARLAGSYEQYF.

The V call is TRBV19, the J call TRBJ2-7; perhaps TRBD1 as D (6 bases). Trimming removed 3 bases from V and 4 bases from J, with 10 bases in between. Germline CDR1 LNHDA, CDR2 SQIVND (reference sequence). The CDR3 contains 13 residues. The CDR3 loop is CASSIRDNYEQYF. The CDR3 nucleotides are TGTGCCAGTAGTATTAGGGACAATTACGAGCAGTACTTC.

This chain uses TRBV4-1 with TRBJ2-4; D remains unclear. The length of the CDR3 is 16 residues. V lost 4 bases and J lost 2, with 15 bases in between. The germline CDR1 and CDR2 sequences are MGHRA and YSYEKL. The CDR3 here is CASSPETTGPKNIQYF. The CDR3 DNA sequence: TGCGCCAGCAGCCCCGAGACAACTGGGCCCAAAAACATTCAGTACTTC.

The chain combines TRBV7-9 with TRBJ1-2; perhaps TRBD1 as D (5 bases). V lost 3 bases and J 6 bases, leaving 8 bases between the germline ends. This CDR3 has 12 amino acids. Germline V gene data show CDR1 as SEHNR and CDR2 as FQNEAQ (reference sequence). CDR3 residues: CASSFGGDGYTF. The DNA of the CDR3 is TGTGCCAGCAGCTTTGGGGGGGATGGCTACACCTTC.

The V and J genes are TRBV11-2 and TRBJ1-5; 8 nucleotides match TRBD1. Unmatched junction bases numbered 6, after V lost 1 base and J lost 4 bases. This CDR3 contains 16 residues. Germline assignment: CDR1 SGHAT and CDR2 FQNNGV. This CDR3 reads CASSLVGTGANQPQHF. CDR3 in DNA: TGTGCCAGCAGCTTAGTCGGGACAGGCGCAAATCAGCCCCAGCATTTT.

This sequence joins TRBV30 and TRBJ1-5, with TRBD1 as a possible D gene (6 bases). Looked up from germline, CDR1 is GTSNPN and CDR2 is SVGIG (reference sequence). The CDR3 spans 13 residues. V lost 2 bases and J 4 bases, leaving 9 bases between the germline ends. The CDR3 spells CAWSLQGNQPQHF. As DNA, the CDR3 is TGTGCCTGGAGTCTCCAGGGGAATCAGCCCCAGCATTTT.

The chain combines TRBV25-1 with TRBJ1-1; the D is unclear. The germline CDR1 and CDR2 sequences are MGHDK and SYGVNS. The CDR3 is 12 amino acids. The V and J ends lost 4 bases and 0 bases respectively, with 3 bases between them. CDR3 nucleotides: TGTGCCAGCAGTGTATTGAACACTGAAGCTTTCTTT. Its translation: CASSVLNTEAFF.

The count of this clone is one. The V and J genes are TRBV30 and TRBJ2-2, with 13 bases that match TRBD2. Germline-derived CDR1 and CDR2 are GTSNPN and SVGIG (reference sequence). Trimming at V came to 3 bases and at J to 7 bases, leaving 17 bases not matched to a gene. This CDR3 spans 19 amino acids. The chain's CDR3 is CAWSTKPGLAGNGGGELFF. In nucleotides, the CDR3 is TGTGCCTGGAGCACTAAACCGGGACTAGCGGGAAACGGGGGCGGGGAGCTGTTTTTT. Supplemented by reference TRBV30 and TRBJ2-2, the full variable domain reads SQTIHQWPATLVQPVGSPLSLECTVEGTSNPNLYWYRQAAGRGLQLLFYSVGIGQISSEVPQNLSASRPQDRQFILSSKKLLLSDSGFYLCAWSTKPGLAGNGGGELFFGEGSRLTVL.

This chain uses TRBV9 with TRBJ2-7; 7 bases fit TRBD2. Looked up from germline, CDR1 is SGDLS and CDR2 is YYNGEE. V lost 7 bases to trimming and J lost 5 bases; unmatched junction nucleotides: 6. This CDR3 contains 12 residues. The CDR3, as DNA: TGTGCCAGCGGCGGGAGTAGTAACGAGCAGTACTTC. This codes for CASGGSSNEQYF.

The chain employs TRBV4-2 and TRBJ2-1, with D unclear. V lost 3 bases to trimming and J lost 4 bases, with 13 bases between them. CDR3 length equals 15 residues. Germline loops: CDR1 LGHNA, CDR2 YNFKEQ. The CDR3, as DNA: TGTGCCAGCAGCCATGGAGACCCCCGATACAATGAGCAGTTCTTC. Protein: CASSHGDPRYNEQFF.

V and J are TRBV2 and TRBJ2-3; 10 nucleotides match TRBD2. The J segment lost 4 bases and the V segment lost 3 bases, leaving 1 base of the junction unmatched. Germline V lookup: CDR1 SNHLY, CDR2 FYNNEI. The CDR3 loop spans 14 amino acids. The CDR3 protein is CASSESGGADTQYF. CDR3 nucleotides: TGTGCCAGCAGTGAGAGCGGGGGGGCAGATACGCAGTATTTT.